The next 22 T cell receptor beta chains were all read from a single sample in a study of blood T cell repertoires in COVID-19. The data were produced by immunoSEQ multiplex PCR, yet TCRdb's version contains in-frame clones alone and is incomplete. The table has tens of thousands of clones, nearly 90% seen once. Sample: peripheral blood. These receptors all come from a man in his sixties with COVID-19, enrolled during active disease.

This clone was observed a single time. The chain combines TRBV7-2 with TRBJ1-1; a possible D gene is TRBD1 (5 bases). The CDR3 contains 14 residues. Per the germline V gene, CDR1 is SGHTA and CDR2 is FQGNSA. V lost 0 bases and J 1 base, leaving 6 bases between the germline ends. The CDR3 nucleotides are TGTGCCAGCAGCTTAGCAACAGGGAACACTGAAGCTTTCTTT. It codes for CASSLATGNTEAFF.

This rearrangement joins TRBV28 to TRBJ1-2, with 9 bases that match TRBD1. This CDR3 is built from 14 residues. Trimming removed 6 bases from V and 5 bases from J; junction bases left unmatched: 7. From germline, CDR1 is MDHEN and CDR2 SYDVKM. The CDR3: CASSPSDRGYGYTF. The DNA of the CDR3 is TGTGCCAGCAGCCCCTCGGACAGGGGTTATGGCTACACCTTC.

The chain uses TRBV30 and TRBJ1-3; 7 nucleotides agree with TRBD1. Unmatched junction bases numbered 12, after V lost 1 base and J lost 0 bases. Germline V gene lookup returns CDR1 GTSNPN and CDR2 SVGIG (reference sequence). The CDR3 length is 18 residues. CDR3 region: CAWSGDRGRRSSGNTIYF. CDR3 bases: TGTGCCTGGAGTGGTGATAGGGGGCGAAGAAGCTCTGGAAACACCATATATTTT.

This rearrangement joins TRBV5-1 to TRBJ2-1; 7 bases agree with TRBD2. Germline V gene data show CDR1 as SGHRS and CDR2 as YFSETQ. The V gene end was trimmed by 5 bases and the J gene end by 0 bases; junction bases not matched to a gene: 5. This CDR3 contains 15 residues. The DNA of the CDR3 is TGCGCCAGCAGAGTCGGCGGGAGCTCCTACAATGAGCAGTTCTTC. Residues: CASRVGGSSYNEQFF.

This clone was seen just once. The V and J genes are TRBV5-1 and TRBJ1-1, with 7 nucleotides matching TRBD1. With 0 bases clipped from V and 4 bases from J, the junction kept 9 bases outside the gene matches. Germline values: CDR1 SGHRS, CDR2 YFSETQ. The length of the CDR3 is 16 residues. CDR3 DNA sequence: TGCGCCAGCAGCTTGGCCGCAACAGGGGATTTCACTGAAGCTTTCTTT. As protein: CASSLAATGDFTEAFF.

The chain uses TRBV18 and TRBJ2-1; TRBD2 matches 10 bases. There are 15 residues in the CDR3. Looked up from germline, CDR1 is KGHSH and CDR2 is LQKENI. The junction had 6 bases not matched to a gene; V was cut back by 3 bases and J by 7 bases. CDR3 nucleotides: TGTGCCAGCTCACCGGGTAGCGGGAGGTCTAATGAGCAGTTCTTC. Translated: CASSPGSGRSNEQFF.

J is TRBJ1-2 and V is TRBV2; D possibly corresponds to TRBD1 (5 bases). CDR1 is SNHLY and CDR2 is FYNNEI in the germline V gene. The CDR3 runs to 14 residues. V was cut by 0 bases and J by 4 bases, with 9 bases left in between. This CDR3 is CASSEAGQGYGYTF. DNA of the CDR3: TGTGCCAGCAGTGAAGCAGGGCAGGGCTATGGCTACACCTTC.

The chain has TRBV11-3 and TRBJ2-7, with TRBD2 matching over 7 bases. The junction had 5 bases not matched to a gene; V was cut back by 5 bases and J by 4 bases. The CDR3 runs 13 residues. Per the germline V gene, CDR1 is SGHNT and CDR2 is YENEEA. The CDR3 here is CASSPGGTYEQYF. CDR3 sequence (DNA): TGTGCCAGCAGCCCGGGGGGTACGTACGAGCAGTACTTC.

This clone was counted a single time. The chain uses TRBV3-1 (or the pseudogene TRBV3-2) and TRBJ1-6, with D maybe TRBD1 (6 bases). The CDR3 length is 16 residues. Germline-derived CDR1 and CDR2 are LGHDT and YNNKEL (reference sequence). V lost 1 base and J 7 bases, leaving 14 bases between the germline ends. The CDR3 loop reads CASSQAGGGSNSPLHF. DNA of the CDR3: TGTGCCAGCAGCCAAGCGGGAGGGGGATCGAATTCACCCCTCCACTTT.

V is TRBV5-5 and J is TRBJ1-5; D is undetermined. Looked up from germline, CDR1 is SGHKS and CDR2 is YYEKEE (reference sequence). V was clipped by 0 bases and J by 5 bases, with 12 bases between them. The CDR3 totals 15 residues. In DNA form, the CDR3 reads TGTGCCAGCAGCTTGGTCCCCAGAGGCGATCAGCCCCAGCATTTT. Translation gives CASSLVPRGDQPQHF.

The chain employs TRBV30 and TRBJ2-5; weak D call: TRBD2 (7 bases). The CDR3 totals 12 residues. V lost 2 bases to trimming and J lost 5 bases, with 9 bases between them. Germline CDR1 reads GTSNPN; CDR2 reads SVGIG (reference sequence). CDR3 sequence (DNA): TGTGCCTGGAGTAAGGGGGGGGAGACCCAGTACTTC. Protein sequence: CAWSKGGETQYF.

V usage is TRBV28 and J usage is TRBJ1-2, with D possibly TRBD1 on 5 matching bases. CDR3 size: 12 residues. CDR1 and CDR2 (germline): MDHEN, SYDVKM. V was cut by 5 bases and J by 6 bases, with 10 bases left in between. The CDR3 DNA is TGTGCCAGCAGTCAAGCAGGGCATGGCTACACCTTC. Protein: CASSQAGHGYTF.

J is TRBJ1-1 and V is TRBV30, with TRBD1 matching over 11 bases. The CDR3 contains 15 residues. Per germline, CDR1 GTSNPN and CDR2 SVGIG (reference sequence). Trimming took 8 bases from V and 4 from J; bases not matched to a gene: 12. The CDR3 DNA sequence: TGTGCCCTTACGGGACAGGGGGTTTTAGGCACTGAAGCTTTCTTT. It yields the protein CALTGQGVLGTEAFF. The complete variable domain, with remaining parts taken from reference TRBV30 and TRBJ1-1, reads SQTIHQWPATLVQPVGSPLSLECTVEGTSNPNLYWYRQAAGRGLQLLFYSVGIGQISSEVPQNLSASRPQDRQFILSSKKLLLSDSGFYLCALTGQGVLGTEAFFGQGTRLTVV.

This sequence joins TRBV7-2 and TRBJ1-3; tentative D call: TRBD1 (6 bases). Germline loops: CDR1 SGHTA, CDR2 FQGNSA. This CDR3 comprises 16 residues. V was pared by 5 bases and J by 0 bases, with 14 bases between. The CDR3 here is CASSPRDNLSGNTIYF. CDR3 DNA: TGTGCCAGCAGCCCCAGGGACAACCTCTCTGGAAACACCATATATTTT.

V usage is TRBV3-1 (or the pseudogene TRBV3-2) and J usage is TRBJ1-2; TRBD1 agrees at 7 bases. The CDR3 totals 13 residues. Germline V gives CDR1 LGHDT, CDR2 YNNKEL (reference sequence). V lost 4 bases, J lost 2 bases, and 1 base stayed unmatched. This CDR3 reads CASSPGQNYGYTF. The CDR3 DNA is TGTGCCAGCAGCCCGGGACAGAACTATGGCTACACCTTC.

This clone has a handful of counts. This chain connects TRBV27 to TRBJ1-5; 7 positions agree with TRBD1. The CDR3 length is 16 residues. V trimming: 5 bases; J trimming: 0 bases; junction bases outside the gene matches: 7. CDR1 is MNHEY and CDR2 is SMNVEV in the germline V gene (reference sequence). The CDR3 region has the DNA TGTGCCAGCAGTCCGACCTGGACAGGTAGCAATCAGCCCCAGCATTTT. It specifies CASSPTWTGSNQPQHF.

This rearrangement joins TRBV6-5 to TRBJ2-1; 7 nucleotides line up with TRBD1. The ends lost 5 bases at V and 6 bases at J; junction bases unmatched: 7. The germline V gene has CDR1 MNHEY and CDR2 SVGAGI. There are 14 residues in the CDR3. CDR3 residues: CASSKQGSVNEQFF. CDR3 DNA sequence: TGTGCCAGCAGTAAACAGGGGTCGGTCAATGAGCAGTTCTTC.

V gene TRBV6-5 combines with J gene TRBJ1-5, with D hard to call. Deletions cut 2 bases from V and 4 bases from J, with 6 bases between. The CDR3 length is 13 residues. Germline-derived CDR1 and CDR2 are MNHEY and SVGAGI. The CDR3 loop reads CASSYAGNQPQHF. In DNA, the CDR3 is TGTGCCAGCAGTTACGCGGGGAATCAGCCCCAGCATTTT.

V and J are TRBV25-1 and TRBJ2-7, with D maybe TRBD2 (6 bases). Trimming shortened V by 6 bases and J by 4 bases, and 13 bases separated the two germline ends. Germline CDR1 and CDR2: MGHDK and SYGVNS. There are 13 residues in the CDR3. As DNA, the CDR3 is TGTGCCAGCAGCTTCTCGGCGGGATACGAGCAGTACTTC. Protein product: CASSFSAGYEQYF.

The chain carries TRBV6-2 or TRBV6-3 and TRBJ2-7; maybe TRBD1 (6 bases). Germline-derived CDR1 and CDR2 are MNHEY and SVGEGT. The CDR3 covers 13 residues. The germline V and J ends were trimmed by 4 bases and 5 bases, with 12 bases remaining between them. This CDR3 reads CASSWSGANEQYF. CDR3 DNA: TGTGCCAGCAGTTGGTCAGGGGCCAACGAGCAGTACTTC.

There are a few counts of this clone. The CDR3 sequence: CASRYLLGSATEAFF. CDR3 DNA sequence: TGTGCCAGCAGATACCTTCTCGGGTCGGCGACTGAAGCTTTCTTT. The chain recombines TRBV28 with TRBJ1-1; no clear D. Germline V gene data show CDR1 as MDHEN and CDR2 as SYDVKM. Trimming shortened V by 6 bases and J by 5 bases, and 19 bases separated the two germline ends. This CDR3 is 15 amino acids long.

This clone came up a few times. The chain's CDR3 is CASSLPRDSALANEKLFF. The CDR3 DNA sequence: TGTGCCAGCAGCCTTCCCCGGGACAGCGCCCTGGCAAATGAAAAACTGTTTTTT. The V gene is TRBV7-9, the J gene TRBJ1-4, with 7 bases identical to TRBD1. The length of the CDR3 is 18 residues. Unmatched junction bases numbered 17, after V lost 5 bases and J lost 5 bases. Germline V gene sequence: CDR1 SEHNR, CDR2 FQNEAQ (reference sequence).